This T cell receptor (beta chain) was documented in a study of human T cells and chemical hapten exposure. Time point indicated: pre-sensitization, week 0. The sample's treatment: therapeutic diphenylcyclopropenone sensitization with weekly scalp DPC. A single record per CDR3 protein comes from TCRdb applying MiXCR to the RACE reads. This table holds about 51,000 distinct CDR3 sequences, roughly 9.9% found once. Between the trimmed V and J ends, which lost 2 bases and 5 bases, there was a span of 13 bases. Germline values: CDR1 KGHSH, CDR2 LQKENI. The CDR3 has 14 amino acids. This clonotype was found many times.

This chain joins TRBV18 and TRBJ2-7; weak D call: TRBD2 (6 bases). The input for sequencing was whole blood, taken in connection with sensitization to the hapten diphenylcyclopropenone (DPC). The clonotype originates from a woman aged 40 to 50 with alopecia areata. Some clones in this sample may be carry-over from other donors' samples. The CDR3 nucleotides read TGTGCCAGCTCACCAGCAGGGACTGTGCACGAGCAGTACTTC. Amino acids: CASSPAGTVHEQYF.